This entry concerns a single T cell receptor (beta chain). In germline, CDR1 is KGHSH, CDR2 LQKENI. This CDR3 spans 14 amino acids. The J segment lost 5 bases and the V segment lost 6 bases, leaving 9 bases of the junction unmatched. Two negative PCRs, clearance, or symptom resolution characterized the recovered Cohort 3 donors. The data were taken from a study of blood T cell repertoires in COVID-19. Across the whole study: COVID-19 samples, acute and convalescent, were from the United States, Italy and Spain.

Original processing methods: The assay estimated nucleated cells by amplifying reference gene primers. Data came from immunoSEQ multiplex PCR; TCRdb stores just in-frame clones and leaves some out. V, J and clone size are taken as reported in that table, and D and trimming were inferred from the DNA itself. The sample lists some 300,000 clones, roughly 86% occurring once. The V call is TRBV18, the J call TRBJ1-1; 7 nucleotides agree with TRBD1. What was sequenced was PBMCs or T cells enriched from blood (not recorded which). The receptor's source is a woman aged 25-40 years who had recovered from COVID-19. CDR3 bases: TGTGCCAGCTCGCCAAGACAGGGTTGGACTGAAGCTTTCTTT. Translated, it gives CASSPRQGWTEAFF.